These 30 T cell receptor beta chains originate from one sample sequenced in a study of PD-L1 blockade in urothelial cancer. Profiling relied on immunoSEQ multiplex PCR, and the TCRdb table lists in-frame clones only, not all of them. The sample lists about 110,000 clones, approximately 85% occurring once. The sample in question was PBMCs, obtained around atezolizumab (anti-PD-L1) treatment. These receptors were obtained from a man aged 45 to 65 with urothelial cancer.

This clone was detected only a few times. The chain links TRBV25-1 to TRBJ2-1; 10 bases map to TRBD2. With 5 bases clipped from V and 0 bases from J, the junction kept 4 bases outside the gene matches. Per the germline V gene, CDR1 is MGHDK and CDR2 is SYGVNS. The CDR3 is 16 residues long. CDR3 sequence reads: CASSPSSGSSYNEQFF. CDR3 DNA: TGTGCCAGCAGTCCCTCTAGCGGGAGCTCCTACAATGAGCAGTTCTTC.

The chain has TRBV28 and TRBJ1-2, with unresolved D. V lost 8 bases, J lost 4 bases, and 17 bases lay in between. From germline, CDR1 is MDHEN and CDR2 SYDVKM. The CDR3 sequence is 14 residues long. As DNA, the CDR3 is TGTGCCAGCGCAAGCACGGGGTTTCCCTATGGCTACACCTTC. Its protein is CASASTGFPYGYTF.

The rearrangement links TRBV5-1 to TRBJ1-6; weak D call: TRBD1 (6 bases). Trimming removed 3 bases from V and 0 bases from J, with 13 bases in between. This CDR3 spans 17 amino acids. The germline CDR1 and CDR2 sequences are SGHRS and YFSETQ. The CDR3 loop reads CASSSGTRSSYNSPLHF. In DNA form, the CDR3 reads TGCGCCAGCAGCTCGGGGACAAGGAGCTCCTATAATTCACCCCTCCACTTT.

This clone was seen a single time. The rearrangement uses TRBV19 and TRBJ2-2; D gene ambiguous. The V end was cut by 7 bases, the J end by 2 bases, with 14 bases between. CDR1 is LNHDA and CDR2 is SQIVND in the germline V gene (reference sequence). The CDR3 runs to 15 residues. Here the CDR3 DNA reads TGTGCCAGTACGTCGTCAGGCGATAACACCGGGGAGCTGTTTTTT. Translated, it gives CASTSSGDNTGELFF. Combining the CDR3 with reference TRBV19 and TRBJ2-2 gives the whole variable domain DGGITQSPKYLFRKEGQNVTLSCEQNLNHDAMYWYRQDPGQGLRLIYYSQIVNDFQKGDIAEGYSVSREKKESFPLTVTSAQKNPTAFYLCASTSSGDNTGELFFGEGSRLTVL.

V is TRBV27 and J is TRBJ2-1; D is uncertain. The CDR3 sequence is 16 residues long. Germline V gives CDR1 MNHEY, CDR2 SMNVEV (reference sequence). V lost 8 bases, J lost 0 bases, and 17 bases lay in between. CDR3 region: CASGHLPQHSYNEQFF. The CDR3 coding sequence is TGTGCCAGCGGGCATCTTCCACAACACTCCTACAATGAGCAGTTCTTC.

The rearrangement uses TRBV30 and TRBJ2-1; 9 nucleotides agree with TRBD2. Germline CDR1 GTSNPN, CDR2 SVGIG (reference sequence). The ends lost 6 bases at V and 7 bases at J; junction bases unmatched: 7. This CDR3 spans 13 amino acids. The CDR3 bases are TGTGCCTGTAAGACTAGCGGCTTAAATGAGCAGTTCTTC. This sequence encodes CACKTSGLNEQFF.

The genes are TRBV13 and TRBJ2-7, with 8 positions matching TRBD1. The V segment lost 6 bases and the J segment 5 bases; nucleotides outside the gene matches: 6. CDR3 length: 13 residues. From germline, CDR1 is PRHDT and CDR2 FYEKMQ (reference sequence). The CDR3 coding sequence is TGTGCCAGCAGGCGGACAGGGTCCCACGAGCAGTACTTC. It codes for CASRRTGSHEQYF. The complete variable domain, with remaining parts taken from reference TRBV13 and TRBJ2-7, reads AAGVIQSPRHLIKEKRETATLKCYPIPRHDTVYWYQQGPGQDPQFLISFYEKMQSDKGSIPDRFSAQQFSDYHSELNMSSLELGDSALYFCASRRTGSHEQYFGPGTRLTVT.

J is TRBJ2-2 and V is TRBV5-1; D remains ambiguous. Trimming pared 0 bases from V and 4 bases from J, leaving 7 bases between. This CDR3 is 14 amino acids long. CDR1 SGHRS and CDR2 YFSETQ come from the germline V gene. The CDR3 reads CASSLDLVTGELFF. CDR3 sequence (DNA): TGCGCCAGCAGCTTGGATCTAGTCACCGGGGAGCTGTTTTTT.

In DNA, the CDR3 is TGTGCCAGCCTCGGGGGACTAGCGGGCTCCTACGAGCAGTACTTC. Protein sequence: CASLGGLAGSYEQYF. The chain combines TRBV2 with TRBJ2-7; TRBD2 agrees at 12 bases. Germline V lookup: CDR1 SNHLY, CDR2 FYNNEI. The V gene end was trimmed by 8 bases and the J gene end by 0 bases; junction bases not matched to a gene: 5. The CDR3 contains 15 residues. Full variable domain (rest looked up from reference TRBV2 and TRBJ2-7): EPEVTQTPSHQVTQMGQEVILRCVPISNHLYFYWYRQILGQKVEFLVSFYNNEISEKSEIFDDQFSVERPDGSNFTLKIRSTKLEDSAMYFCASLGGLAGSYEQYFGPGTRLTVT.

The chain combines TRBV5-1 with TRBJ2-7, with TRBD2 matching over 7 bases. CDR1 and CDR2 (germline): SGHRS, YFSETQ. The CDR3 runs 15 residues. V lost 0 bases and J lost 7; bases outside the gene matches: 10. The CDR3 region has the DNA TGCGCCAGCAGCTTGGTCGGGGGGTCCCCCAGGGAGCAGTACTTC. Protein product: CASSLVGGSPREQYF.

The chain recombines TRBV2 with TRBJ2-2; 11 bases are a match to TRBD1. Germline V gene data show CDR1 as SNHLY and CDR2 as FYNNEI. CDR3 length equals 14 residues. With 7 bases clipped from V and 7 bases from J, the junction kept 5 bases outside the gene matches. The chain's CDR3 is CASIGTGGVGELFF. The CDR3 DNA follows: TGTGCCAGCATAGGGACAGGGGGTGTCGGGGAGCTGTTTTTT.

The rearrangement links TRBV2 to TRBJ2-5; 8 positions match TRBD2. The germline gives CDR1 SNHLY, CDR2 FYNNEI. J lost 1 base, V lost 6 bases, and 4 bases had no gene match. The CDR3 is made up of 14 amino acids. The CDR3 DNA reads TGTGCCAGCAGACCCACTAGCGGCCAAGAGACCCAGTACTTC. Its protein is CASRPTSGQETQYF.

This chain links TRBV18 with TRBJ2-2; tentatively, D is TRBD1 (6 bases). From germline, CDR1 is KGHSH and CDR2 LQKENI. The length of the CDR3 is 14 residues. Trimming removed 6 bases from V and 6 bases from J, with 14 bases in between. In DNA form, the CDR3 reads TGTGCCAGCTCTGCGAACAGGGAGCCCGGGGAGCTGTTTTTT. Amino acids: CASSANREPGELFF.

This chain links TRBV25-1 with TRBJ1-5; TRBD1 might be the D (6 bases). Trimming pared 5 bases from V and 2 bases from J, leaving 16 bases between. The CDR3 is 16 residues long. The germline CDR1 and CDR2 sequences are MGHDK and SYGVNS. The CDR3 protein is CASSLEGGWGNQPQHF. The CDR3 DNA reads TGTGCCAGCAGTCTGGAGGGGGGGTGGGGCAATCAGCCCCAGCATTTT. The full variable domain, in which reference TRBV25-1 and TRBJ1-5 provide the parts outside the CDR3, is EADIYQTPRYLVIGTGKKITLECSQTMGHDKMYWYQQDPGMELHLIHYSYGVNSTEKGDLSSESTVSRIRTEHFPLTLESARPSHTSQYLCASSLEGGWGNQPQHFGDGTRLSIL.

CDR3 in amino acids: CASRGGQGADIQYF. DNA for the CDR3: TGTGCCAGCAGGGGGGGACAGGGGGCGGACATTCAGTACTTC. The chain couples TRBV5-6 to TRBJ2-4; 12 bases line up with TRBD1. The CDR3 runs 14 residues. After removal of 5 bases from V and 8 bases from J, the junction contained 5 bases not matched to a gene. Germline-derived CDR1 and CDR2 are SGHDT and YYEEEE.

The chain is built from TRBV7-9 and TRBJ2-7; 11 bases align to TRBD2. The CDR3 has 15 residues. Germline V lookup: CDR1 SEHNR, CDR2 FQNEAQ (reference sequence). Unmatched junction bases numbered 5, after V lost 6 bases and J lost 1 base. This CDR3 reads CASSFRLAGSYEQYF. Written as DNA, the CDR3 is TGTGCCAGCAGTTTTAGACTAGCGGGATCCTACGAGCAGTACTTC.

V usage is TRBV28 and J usage is TRBJ1-2, with TRBD1 identical over 10 bases. The CDR3 has 12 residues. Germline V lookup: CDR1 MDHEN, CDR2 SYDVKM. The V gene end was trimmed by 8 bases and the J gene end by 7 bases; junction bases not matched to a gene: 4. The CDR3, as DNA: TGTGCCAGCTCCGGGACAGGGGTTGGCTACACCTTC. It encodes CASSGTGVGYTF.

The V call is TRBV7-3, the J call TRBJ2-2; D perhaps matches TRBD1 (6 bases). The length of the CDR3 is 16 residues. The germline V and J ends were trimmed by 1 base and 4 bases, with 13 bases remaining between them. Germline V CDR1 and CDR2: SGHTA, FQGTGA. CDR3 region: CASSLSGGQPTGELFF. In nucleotides, the CDR3 is TGTGCCAGCAGCTTAAGTGGTGGACAGCCCACCGGGGAGCTGTTTTTT. The variable domain in full, completed from reference TRBV7-3 and TRBJ2-2, reads GAGVSQTPSNKVTEKGKYVELRCDPISGHTALYWYRQSLGQGPEFLIYFQGTGAADDSGLPNDRFFAVRPEGSVSTLKIQRTERGDSAVYLCASSLSGGQPTGELFFGEGSRLTVL.

The CDR3 nucleotides read TGTGCCAGCAGTTTATCGGGGGGAGCAACTAATGAAAAACTGTTTTTT. Protein product: CASSLSGGATNEKLFF. The chain couples TRBV27 to TRBJ1-4; D possibly corresponds to TRBD1 (5 bases). CDR1 MNHEY and CDR2 SMNVEV come from the germline V gene (reference sequence). Trimming took 0 bases from V and 0 from J, leaving 8 bases between them. This CDR3 contains 16 residues. The full variable domain, in which reference TRBV27 and TRBJ1-4 provide the parts outside the CDR3, is EAQVTQNPRYLITVTGKKLTVTCSQNMNHEYMSWYRQDPGLGLRQIYYSMNVEVTDKGDVPEGYKVSRKEKRNFPLILESPSPNQTSLYFCASSLSGGATNEKLFFGSGTQLSVL.

The V call is TRBV5-1, the J call TRBJ2-5; D perhaps matches TRBD2 (5 bases). The CDR3 contains 15 residues. Trimming shortened V by 2 bases and J by 4 bases, and 15 bases separated the two germline ends. CDR1 and CDR2 from the germline V gene are SGHRS and YFSETQ. As DNA, the CDR3 is TGCGCCAGCAGCTTACTTAGCGCGAAGGGAGAGACCCAGTACTTC. Protein: CASSLLSAKGETQYF.

The chain links TRBV15 to TRBJ2-5; 7 bases are shared with TRBD2. The V and J ends lost 0 bases and 3 bases, in that order; junction bases with no gene match: 10. The CDR3 runs 17 residues. Germline V gene lookup returns CDR1 LNHNV and CDR2 YYDKDF (reference sequence). CDR3 protein: CATSRDWGTTSEETQYF. DNA for the CDR3: TGTGCCACCAGCAGAGATTGGGGGACTACCTCTGAAGAGACCCAGTACTTC. The entire variable domain, with the rest obtained from reference TRBV15 and TRBJ2-5, is as follows: DAMVIQNPRYQVTQFGKPVTLSCSQTLNHNVMYWYQQKSSQAPKLLFHYYDKDFNNEADTPDNFQSRRPNTSFCFLDIRSPGLGDTAMYLCATSRDWGTTSEETQYFGPGTRLLVL.

CDR3 amino acids: CASSLAQGHTEAFF. The CDR3 DNA follows: TGTGCCAGCAGCTTAGCCCAGGGTCACACTGAAGCTTTCTTT. This rearrangement joins TRBV7-9 to TRBJ1-1; possibly TRBD1 for D (5 bases). The CDR3 extends over 14 amino acids. Germline lookup yields CDR1 SEHNR and CDR2 FQNEAQ (reference sequence). Trimming took 0 bases from V and 3 from J, leaving 8 bases between them.

The chain's CDR3 is CASSFLSSGRYEQYF. DNA for the CDR3: TGTGCCAGCAGTTTCCTCTCTAGCGGGAGGTACGAGCAGTACTTC. The chain employs TRBV27 and TRBJ2-7, with TRBD2 matching 11 bases. Looked up from germline, CDR1 is MNHEY and CDR2 is SMNVEV (reference sequence). There are 15 residues in the CDR3. V lost 3 bases and J lost 4; bases outside the gene matches: 5.

This clone showed up just a few times. CDR3 region: CASSVVGGRAADTQYF. CDR3 sequence (DNA): TGTGCCAGCAGCGTAGTGGGCGGGAGGGCAGCAGATACGCAGTATTTT. V gene TRBV9 combines with J gene TRBJ2-3; 9 bases map to TRBD2. In germline, CDR1 is SGDLS, CDR2 YYNGEE. The CDR3 spans 16 residues. The V and J ends lost 0 bases and 4 bases, in that order; junction bases with no gene match: 6.

The chain employs TRBV5-1 and TRBJ2-7; D not resolved. The CDR3 runs 15 residues. V lost 2 bases and J lost 5, with 17 bases in between. Germline V lookup: CDR1 SGHRS, CDR2 YFSETQ. The CDR3, as DNA: TGCGCCAGCAGCTTAGGCACAGCTGGCCCCAACGAGCAGTACTTC. Encoded protein: CASSLGTAGPNEQYF. The entire variable domain, with the rest obtained from reference TRBV5-1 and TRBJ2-7, is as follows: KAGVTQTPRYLIKTRGQQVTLSCSPISGHRSVSWYQQTPGQGLQFLFEYFSETQRNKGNFPGRFSGRQFSNSRSEMNVSTLELGDSALYLCASSLGTAGPNEQYFGPGTRLTVT.

The CDR3 nucleotides read TGTGCCAGCAGCCAGGGACAGGGCACAGATACGCAGTATTTT. This sequence encodes CASSQGQGTDTQYF. V and J are TRBV13 and TRBJ2-3; 8 positions match TRBD1. V trimming: 5 bases; J trimming: 1 base; junction bases outside the gene matches: 2. The CDR3 covers 14 residues. Germline lookup yields CDR1 PRHDT and CDR2 FYEKMQ (reference sequence).

The chain combines TRBV28 with TRBJ2-7; 9 bases align to TRBD1. Germline loops: CDR1 MDHEN, CDR2 SYDVKM. V shed 6 bases and J 6 bases; nucleotides not matched to a gene: 9. This CDR3 region has 14 residues. The CDR3 nucleotides are TGTGCCAGCAGCCTCGGGACAGGGTTATCCGAGCAGTACTTC. It encodes CASSLGTGLSEQYF.

The chain joins TRBV7-9 to TRBJ1-5; D is unclear. The CDR3 extends over 14 amino acids. V was clipped by 3 bases and J by 7 bases, with 13 bases between them. Looked up from germline, CDR1 is SEHNR and CDR2 is FQNEAQ (reference sequence). The CDR3 is CASSLAGGRQPQHF. Written as DNA, the CDR3 is TGTGCCAGCAGCTTGGCAGGAGGGAGACAGCCCCAGCATTTT.

The J gene is TRBJ2-2, the V gene TRBV5-1; 7 bases fit TRBD1. Germline V gives CDR1 SGHRS, CDR2 YFSETQ. This CDR3 spans 16 amino acids. J lost 6 bases, V lost 0 bases, and 8 bases had no gene match. Here the CDR3 reads CASSLARGGAPGELFF. CDR3 bases: TGCGCCAGCAGCTTGGCCAGAGGGGGCGCCCCCGGGGAGCTGTTTTTT.

This clone is a singleton in its sample. J is TRBJ2-7 and V is TRBV21-1; TRBD2, the table's D call, was not compared with the DNA. TRBV21-1 is an annotated pseudogene. The CDR3 loop spans 18 amino acids. CDR3 loop: CASSKELPRLVPSYEQYF. In DNA, the CDR3 is TGTGCCAGCAGCAAGGAGCTTCCAAGACTAGTTCCCTCCTACGAGCAGTACTTC.